Listed here are 5 T cell receptor beta chains from one sample, sequenced in a study of blood T cell repertoires in COVID-19. Sequenced by immunoSEQ multiplex PCR; TCRdb stores in-frame clones only, minus some. This sample has roughly 410,000 clones, with around nine tenths found just once. Sequenced material: peripheral blood. Receptors originate from a woman between 40 and 55 years old with COVID-19, enrolled during active disease.

CDR3 protein: CASSSLRSSSYNEQFF. In DNA, the CDR3 is TGTGCCAGCAGCTCCCTGAGAAGTAGCTCCTACAATGAGCAGTTCTTC. The rearrangement joins TRBV7-2 to TRBJ2-1; D uncertain. Deletions cut 4 bases from V and 0 bases from J, with 13 bases between. This CDR3 comprises 16 residues. Germline V gene lookup returns CDR1 SGHTA and CDR2 FQGNSA.

J is TRBJ2-7 and V is TRBV18; D remains ambiguous. The germline V gene has CDR1 KGHSH and CDR2 LQKENI. There are 12 residues in the CDR3. Trimming pared 1 base from V and 4 bases from J, leaving 5 bases between. CDR3 amino acids: CASSPREYEQYF. CDR3 bases: TGTGCCAGCTCACCACGAGAGTACGAGCAGTACTTC.

In its sample, this clone was seen a few times. The sample contains more than one DNA sequence encoding this CDR3. This chain connects TRBV7-2 to TRBJ2-2; weak D call: TRBD1 (6 bases). CDR3 length: 13 residues. In germline, CDR1 is SGHTA, CDR2 FQGNSA. V was trimmed by 6 bases and J by 6 bases, leaving 11 bases between them. The chain's CDR3 is CASRRQGSGELFF. The CDR3 DNA sequence: TGTGCCAGCAGGAGGCAGGGGTCCGGGGAGCTGTTTTTT.

The chain is built from TRBV7-9 and TRBJ2-3, with 8 positions matching TRBD1. The ends lost 7 bases at V and 2 bases at J; junction bases unmatched: 8. Germline CDR1 is SEHNR and CDR2 is FQNEAQ (reference sequence). CDR3 length equals 15 residues. The CDR3 DNA reads as TGTGCCAGCACCGCGTCGACAGGGGTCACAGATACGCAGTATTTT. It encodes CASTASTGVTDTQYF.

The rearrangement links TRBV28 to TRBJ1-4, with 7 bases lining up with TRBD1. This CDR3 has 15 residues. Germline V gene data show CDR1 as MDHEN and CDR2 as SYDVKM. V shed 2 bases, J shed 10 bases, and the junction held 10 bases outside the gene matches. CDR3 nucleotides: TGTGCCAGCAGTTTAGCCAGGCAGGGGGGTGTAAAACTGTTTTTT. Its translation: CASSLARQGGVKLFF.